Reported below is one T cell receptor beta chain. The target antigen is unknown. The sample originates from a study of cytomegalovirus exposure and HLA in healthy donors. Overall study: From HLA-typed donors, an early data release held roughly 80 million unique TCRs.

The PCR was carried out with 60 Vbeta primers and 13 Jbeta primers. The assay was immunoSEQ multiplex PCR, and TCRdb's table has in-frame clones only and misses some. This table has over 150,000 clones, 71% appearing once. Study-level results: Apparent HLA restriction characterized most CMV-associated TCR beta chains in a later analysis. Researchers catalogued under 200 TCR beta chains as cytomegalovirus-associated. Sequencing probably produced one cluster of sequence variants that were highly shared.

Germline CDR1 is MNHEY and CDR2 is SVGAGI. CDR3 size: 13 residues. Deletions cut 0 bases from V and 8 bases from J, with 7 bases between. This rearrangement joins TRBV6-5 to TRBJ2-2; D not certain. Material: PBMCs. This TCR came from a woman aged 25 to 39 in good health and CMV-seronegative. As DNA, the CDR3 is TGTGCCAGCAGTTACTCGAGACTTGGGGAGCTGTTTTTT. Amino acid sequence: CASSYSRLGELFF.